These 32 T cell receptor beta chains were all obtained from the same sample, sequenced in a study of cytomegalovirus exposure and HLA in healthy donors. It was with 60 Vbeta and 13 Jbeta primers that the PCR ran. The repertoire was sequenced with immunoSEQ multiplex PCR; TCRdb's copy has only in-frame clones and lacks some. The table includes fewer than 150,000 clones, approximately 84% detected once. Sequenced input: PBMCs. These receptor sequences come from a man aged 50 to 59 in good health and CMV-seronegative.

On this clone itself: Other DNA sequences from this sample encode an identical CDR3 as well. The chain has TRBV18 and TRBJ1-2; 8 bases line up with TRBD1. CDR3 length: 13 residues. After removal of 3 bases from V and 3 bases from J, the junction contained 0 bases not matched to a gene. The germline CDR1 and CDR2 sequences are KGHSH and LQKENI. The CDR3 reads CASSPGQDYGYTF. The CDR3 DNA reads as TGTGCCAGCTCACCGGGACAGGACTATGGCTACACCTTC. Complete variable domain (other parts from reference TRBV18 and TRBJ1-2): NAGVMQNPRHLVRRRGQEARLRCSPMKGHSHVYWYRQLPEEGLKFMVYLQKENIIDESGMPKERFSAEFPKEGPSILRIQQVVRGDSAAYFCASSPGQDYGYTFGSGTRLTVV.

The V and J genes are TRBV7-2 and TRBJ1-5; the match to TRBD1 covers 8 bases. Germline CDR1 reads SGHTA; CDR2 reads FQGNSA. CDR3 length: 15 residues. J was trimmed by 9 bases and V by 3 bases; bases with no gene match: 10. The CDR3 nucleotides are TGTGCCAGCAGCTTGGACAGGGCGGCGTACAGGCCCCAGCATTTT. The encoded protein is CASSLDRAAYRPQHF.

The chain couples TRBV5-6 to TRBJ2-7, with D tentatively TRBD2 (5 bases). The V gene lost 4 bases and the J gene lost 4 bases, with 12 bases spanning the gap. The germline V gene encodes CDR1 SGHDT and CDR2 YYEEEE. This CDR3 has 13 amino acids. CDR3: CASSRMRAYEQYF. CDR3 coding DNA: TGTGCCAGCAGCCGTATGAGGGCATACGAGCAGTACTTC.

This clone was seen more than once but under ten times. The junction departs from the called germline gene at one end, perhaps through a read error. CDR3 protein: CASRPPGSKEKLFF. The CDR3, as DNA: TGTGCCAGCAGGCCTCCAGGGTCTAAAGAAAAACTGTTTTTT. The chain combines TRBV6-6 with TRBJ1-4; weak D call: TRBD1 (5 bases). Germline-derived CDR1 and CDR2 are MNHNY and SVGAGI (reference sequence). The length of the CDR3 is 14 residues.

The rearrangement joins TRBV11-2 to TRBJ1-4; D gene unclear. The germline V gene has CDR1 SGHAT and CDR2 FQNNGV. Trimming took off 5 bases at V and 8 bases at J, with 21 bases between the two ends. The CDR3 sequence is 16 residues long. DNA of the CDR3: TGTGCCAGCAGCCTTCAACCGGACTCCCGGGAGGAAAAACTGTTTTTT. Amino acid sequence: CASSLQPDSREEKLFF.

V is TRBV2 and J is TRBJ1-1; tentative D call: TRBD1 (6 bases). This CDR3 comprises 15 residues. In germline, CDR1 is SNHLY, CDR2 FYNNEI. The ends were cut back, 7 bases at V and 6 bases at J, with 21 bases in the middle. CDR3 bases: TGTGCCAGCACTCGAAACAGGGTTGATTCGGCTGAAGCTTTCTTT. Residues: CASTRNRVDSAEAFF.

This clone has just one count. CDR3 sequence reads: CASSTDGEGEAFF. The CDR3 DNA follows: TGTGCCAGTAGTACGGACGGGGAAGGTGAGGCTTTCTTT. V is TRBV19 and J is TRBJ1-1; D unclear. Germline V lookup: CDR1 LNHDA, CDR2 SQIVND (reference sequence). Trimming shortened V by 4 bases and J by 11 bases, and 17 bases separated the two germline ends. The CDR3 extends over 13 amino acids.

The chain uses TRBV4-3 and TRBJ1-3; maybe TRBD1 (6 bases). V lost 1 base, J lost 3 bases, and 16 bases lay in between. CDR1 and CDR2 (germline): LGHNA, YSLEER. The CDR3 sequence is 17 residues long. The CDR3 loop reads CASSQVEGETFGNTIYF. In nucleotides, the CDR3 is TGCGCCAGCAGCCAAGTCGAGGGGGAAACTTTTGGAAACACCATATATTTT.

This clone is a singleton in its sample. V is TRBV4-3 and J is TRBJ1-2; D is perhaps TRBD1 (5 bases). Per germline, CDR1 LGHNA and CDR2 YSLEER. V lost 4 bases and J 4 bases, leaving 10 bases between the germline ends. The CDR3 has 13 amino acids. The DNA of the CDR3 is TGCGCCAGCAGCCCCAGGGAGGCCTATGGCTACACCTTC. Its translation: CASSPREAYGYTF.

The chain links TRBV6-1 to TRBJ2-7; 8 bases are a match to TRBD2. Unmatched junction bases numbered 7, after V lost 0 bases and J lost 3 bases. From germline, CDR1 is MNHNS and CDR2 SASEGT. CDR3 length: 16 residues. CDR3 loop: CASSEAPGLAYYEQYF. CDR3 sequence (DNA): TGTGCCAGCAGTGAAGCCCCCGGACTAGCCTACTACGAGCAGTACTTC.

V usage is TRBV6-1 and J usage is TRBJ1-6; D possibly corresponds to TRBD1 (6 bases). CDR3 length: 15 amino acids. The V end was cut by 2 bases, the J end by 6 bases, with 11 bases between. Germline CDR1 MNHNS, CDR2 SASEGT. CDR3 bases: TGTGCCAGCAGTGAAATGGGGGCCGTTAATTCACCCCTCCACTTT. It is translated as CASSEMGAVNSPLHF.

CDR3 region: CASSYGTGDSGNTIYF. The DNA for the CDR3 is TGTGCCAGCAGTTATGGTACAGGGGACTCTGGAAACACCATATATTTT. V usage is TRBV6-5 and J usage is TRBJ1-3; 7 positions match TRBD1. CDR1 is MNHEY and CDR2 is SVGAGI in the germline V gene. This CDR3 is 16 amino acids long. V dropped 3 bases and J dropped 0; count of bases not matched to a gene: 5.

This clone was found a few times. This sequence joins TRBV9 and TRBJ2-2; 8 bases match TRBD1. Germline V gives CDR1 SGDLS, CDR2 YYNGEE. V was pared by 3 bases and J by 3 bases, with 4 bases of the junction left unmatched. This CDR3 contains 15 residues. The CDR3: CASSAADRDTGELFF. CDR3 bases: TGTGCCAGCAGCGCCGCGGACAGGGACACCGGGGAGCTGTTTTTT.

The genes are TRBV2 and TRBJ1-6, with D perhaps TRBD1 (5 bases). The CDR3 runs 16 residues. Germline V CDR1 and CDR2: SNHLY, FYNNEI. Trimming took off 0 bases at V and 7 bases at J, with 13 bases between the two ends. DNA for the CDR3: TGTGCCAGCAGTGAAGCGCTTAGGGGTGGGAATTCACCCCTCCACTTT. Amino acid sequence: CASSEALRGGNSPLHF.

The rearrangement uses TRBV19 and TRBJ2-7, with D perhaps TRBD1 (6 bases). Germline V gene data show CDR1 as LNHDA and CDR2 as SQIVND (reference sequence). This CDR3 comprises 14 residues. V lost 4 bases and J 4 bases, leaving 14 bases between the germline ends. This chain's CDR3 is CASSTQGKGYEQYF. CDR3 DNA sequence: TGTGCCAGTAGTACCCAGGGGAAAGGTTACGAGCAGTACTTC.

The genes are TRBV4-1 and TRBJ2-4; 9 bases map to TRBD2. CDR3 length equals 15 residues. The germline V gene has CDR1 MGHRA and CDR2 YSYEKL. Trimming cost V 0 bases and J 6 bases; bases outside gene matches: 3. The CDR3 region is CASSQDGGRGNIQYF. CDR3 bases: TGCGCCAGCAGCCAAGATGGCGGGAGGGGAAACATTCAGTACTTC.

This chain links TRBV18 with TRBJ1-6; D unresolved. Germline loops: CDR1 KGHSH, CDR2 LQKENI. V gave up 2 bases and J gave up 10 bases, with 9 bases separating them. This CDR3 is built from 13 residues. CDR3 in DNA: TGTGCCAGCTCACCAGAGGTGAGGTCACCCCTCCACTTT. It yields the protein CASSPEVRSPLHF.

The rearrangement uses TRBV30 and TRBJ1-3; TRBD1 aligns across 7 bases. The germline V gene encodes CDR1 GTSNPN and CDR2 SVGIG (reference sequence). J was trimmed by 0 bases and V by 3 bases; bases with no gene match: 14. This CDR3 is built from 18 residues. The CDR3 region has the DNA TGTGCCTGGAGAAGCCCCCGTCTGACAGGGCCCTCTGGAAACACCATATATTTT. Encoded protein: CAWRSPRLTGPSGNTIYF.

This chain joins TRBV9 and TRBJ1-2; D unresolved. V dropped 0 bases and J dropped 1 base, with 10 bases sitting between them. Germline V CDR1 and CDR2: SGDLS, YYNGEE. CDR3 length: 15 residues. This chain's CDR3 is CASSVGGRVNYGYTF. DNA for the CDR3: TGTGCCAGCAGCGTAGGAGGCCGCGTTAACTATGGCTACACCTTC.

The genes are TRBV5-1 and TRBJ2-2; D might be TRBD1 (6 bases). Germline assignment: CDR1 SGHRS and CDR2 YFSETQ. Trimming pared 0 bases from V and 6 bases from J, leaving 15 bases between. The CDR3 sequence is 16 residues long. The CDR3 nucleotides are TGCGCCAGCAGCTTGGGACAGGCCTTGGGATCCGGGGAGCTGTTTTTT. Translation: CASSLGQALGSGELFF. Combining the CDR3 with reference TRBV5-1 and TRBJ2-2 gives the whole variable domain KAGVTQTPRYLIKTRGQQVTLSCSPISGHRSVSWYQQTPGQGLQFLFEYFSETQRNKGNFPGRFSGRQFSNSRSEMNVSTLELGDSALYLCASSLGQALGSGELFFGEGSRLTVL.

The chain links TRBV25-1 to TRBJ1-2; D may be TRBD1 (5 bases). V was cut by 3 bases and J by 0 bases, with 14 bases left in between. In germline, CDR1 is MGHDK, CDR2 SYGVNS. This CDR3 spans 16 amino acids. The CDR3 reads CASSDNRRGANYGYTF. The CDR3 nucleotides are TGTGCCAGCAGTGATAACAGAAGGGGTGCTAACTATGGCTACACCTTC.

This chain joins TRBV4-3 and TRBJ2-2; 7 nucleotides match TRBD1. There are 17 residues in the CDR3. Germline V gene lookup returns CDR1 LGHNA and CDR2 YSLEER. After removal of 0 bases from V and 5 bases from J, the junction contained 9 bases not matched to a gene. The CDR3 nucleotides are TGCGCCAGCAGCCAAGAAACGGGACAGCTTATTACCGGGGAGCTGTTTTTT. This gives the protein CASSQETGQLITGELFF.

The chain carries TRBV7-2 and TRBJ1-1; 9 bases fit TRBD1. The length of the CDR3 is 16 residues. Germline V gene sequence: CDR1 SGHTA, CDR2 FQGNSA. J lost 0 bases, V lost 2 bases, and 4 bases had no gene match. CDR3 DNA sequence: TGTGCCAGCAGCTTACGGACAGGGGTCATGAACACTGAAGCTTTCTTT. This encodes CASSLRTGVMNTEAFF.

This clone is a singleton in its sample. This sequence joins TRBV5-1 and TRBJ2-3; TRBD2 might be the D (5 bases). The germline V gene has CDR1 SGHRS and CDR2 YFSETQ. V gave up 3 bases and J gave up 4 bases, with 12 bases separating them. This CDR3 is 14 amino acids long. The CDR3 sequence: CASSSVEEADTQYF. DNA for the CDR3: TGCGCCAGCAGCTCGGTTGAGGAGGCAGATACGCAGTATTTT. The full variable domain, rest sourced from reference TRBV5-1 and TRBJ2-3, is KAGVTQTPRYLIKTRGQQVTLSCSPISGHRSVSWYQQTPGQGLQFLFEYFSETQRNKGNFPGRFSGRQFSNSRSEMNVSTLELGDSALYLCASSSVEEADTQYFGPGTRLTVL.

The V call is TRBV6-5, the J call TRBJ1-1; D is uncertain. This CDR3 is built from 13 residues. The ends were cut back, 8 bases at V and 0 bases at J, with 10 bases in the middle. Germline V gene lookup returns CDR1 MNHEY and CDR2 SVGAGI. This CDR3 is CASADTLNTEAFF. Here the CDR3 DNA reads TGTGCCAGCGCCGACACGCTGAACACTGAAGCTTTCTTT.

The V and J genes are TRBV7-2 and TRBJ2-5, with TRBD1 matching over 8 bases. Trimming took 4 bases from V and 5 from J; bases not matched to a gene: 6. CDR1 and CDR2 (germline): SGHTA, FQGNSA. The CDR3 has 14 amino acids. The CDR3 loop is CASSSKTGDETQYF. Here the CDR3 DNA reads TGTGCCAGCAGCTCGAAGACAGGGGACGAGACCCAGTACTTC. Full variable domain (rest looked up from reference TRBV7-2 and TRBJ2-5): GAGVSQSPSNKVTEKGKDVELRCDPISGHTALYWYRQSLGQGLEFLIYFQGNSAPDKSGLPSDRFSAERTGGSVSTLTIQRTQQEDSAVYLCASSSKTGDETQYFGPGTRLLVL.

The chain is built from TRBV9 and TRBJ2-5; the D gene is possibly TRBD2 (5 bases). Germline V CDR1 and CDR2: SGDLS, YYNGEE. The CDR3 extends over 13 amino acids. V lost 0 bases and J lost 4, with 7 bases in between. The CDR3 protein is CASSVGAVETQYF. The CDR3 nucleotides are TGTGCCAGCAGCGTAGGAGCGGTAGAGACCCAGTACTTC. The full variable domain, in which reference TRBV9 and TRBJ2-5 provide the parts outside the CDR3, is DSGVTQTPKHLITATGQRVTLRCSPRSGDLSVYWYQQSLDQGLQFLIQYYNGEERAKGNILERFSAQQFPDLHSELNLSSLELGDSALYFCASSVGAVETQYFGPGTRLLVL.

The chain links TRBV7-9 to TRBJ2-1; TRBD2 matches at 12 bases. Germline V gene lookup returns CDR1 SEHNR and CDR2 FQNEAQ (reference sequence). V shed 5 bases, J shed 6 bases, and the junction held 5 bases outside the gene matches. This CDR3 is built from 15 residues. Written as DNA, the CDR3 is TGTGCCAGCAGCCGGGGACTAGCGGGTTCCAATGAGCAGTTCTTC. Residues: CASSRGLAGSNEQFF. The whole variable domain, filled in from reference TRBV7-9 and TRBJ2-1, reads DTGVSQNPRHKITKRGQNVTFRCDPISEHNRLYWYRQTLGQGPEFLTYFQNEAQLEKSRLLSDRFSAERPKGSFSTLEIQRTEQGDSAMYLCASSRGLAGSNEQFFGPGTRLTVL.

V gene TRBV6-6 combines with J gene TRBJ2-5; possibly TRBD1 for D (6 bases). The CDR3 runs 15 residues. Germline-derived CDR1 and CDR2 are MNHNY and SVGAGI (reference sequence). The V end lost 1 base, the J end lost 3 bases, and 12 bases lay between the germline ends. The CDR3 DNA sequence: TGTGCCAGCAGTTACTTCAGGGGTAGGGAAGAGACCCAGTACTTC. It yields the protein CASSYFRGREETQYF.

This chain connects TRBV7-3 to TRBJ2-7; maybe TRBD1 (6 bases). This CDR3 spans 15 amino acids. Germline assignment: CDR1 SGHTA and CDR2 FQGTGA. The V end was cut by 2 bases, the J end by 3 bases, with 14 bases between. CDR3 coding DNA: TGTGCCAGCAGCTTAGCCGCAGGGGCTCTCTACGAGCAGTACTTC. Protein sequence: CASSLAAGALYEQYF.

The chain uses TRBV5-4 and TRBJ2-7; 9 bases are shared with TRBD2. The CDR3 totals 15 residues. Per germline, CDR1 SGHNT and CDR2 YYREEE (reference sequence). The junction had 8 bases not matched to a gene; V was cut back by 1 base and J by 6 bases. CDR3 in DNA: TGTGCCAGCAGCTTGTCGGCTAGCGGGGCCCGCGAGCAGTACTTC. It codes for CASSLSASGAREQYF. Full variable domain (remainder filled in from reference TRBV5-4 and TRBJ2-7): ETGVTQSPTHLIKTRGQQVTLRCSSQSGHNTVSWYQQALGQGPQFIFQYYREEENGRGNFPPRFSGLQFPNYSSELNVNALELDDSALYLCASSLSASGAREQYFGPGTRLTVT.

The chain uses TRBV5-6 and TRBJ1-5; D possibly corresponds to TRBD1 (5 bases). V dropped 0 bases and J dropped 4 bases, with 11 bases sitting between them. The CDR3 is 15 residues long. Germline CDR1 and CDR2: SGHDT and YYEEEE. Written as DNA, the CDR3 is TGTGCCAGCAGCTTGGGGCGGGGCGCGAATCAGCCCCAGCATTTT. Translation: CASSLGRGANQPQHF. The full variable domain, rest sourced from reference TRBV5-6 and TRBJ1-5, is DAGVTQSPTHLIKTRGQQVTLRCSPKSGHDTVSWYQQALGQGPQFIFQYYEEEERQRGNFPDRFSGHQFPNYSSELNVNALLLGDSALYLCASSLGRGANQPQHFGDGTRLSIL.